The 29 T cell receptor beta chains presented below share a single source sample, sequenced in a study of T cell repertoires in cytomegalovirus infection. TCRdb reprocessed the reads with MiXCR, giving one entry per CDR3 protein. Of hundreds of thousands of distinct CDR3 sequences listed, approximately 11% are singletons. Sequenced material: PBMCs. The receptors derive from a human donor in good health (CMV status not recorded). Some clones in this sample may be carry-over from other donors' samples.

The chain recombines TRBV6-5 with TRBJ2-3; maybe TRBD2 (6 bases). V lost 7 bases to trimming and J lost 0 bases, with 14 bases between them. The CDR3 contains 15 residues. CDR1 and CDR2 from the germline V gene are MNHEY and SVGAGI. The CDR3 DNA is TGTGCCAGCACGATTAGCGGCCGGAGCACAGATACGCAGTATTTT. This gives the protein CASTISGRSTDTQYF.

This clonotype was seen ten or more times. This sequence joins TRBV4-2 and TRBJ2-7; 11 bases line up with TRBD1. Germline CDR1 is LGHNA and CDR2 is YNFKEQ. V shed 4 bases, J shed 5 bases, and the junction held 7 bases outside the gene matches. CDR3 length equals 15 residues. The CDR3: CASSPSGQGVHEQYF. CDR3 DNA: TGTGCCAGCAGCCCCTCGGGACAGGGGGTCCACGAGCAGTACTTC.

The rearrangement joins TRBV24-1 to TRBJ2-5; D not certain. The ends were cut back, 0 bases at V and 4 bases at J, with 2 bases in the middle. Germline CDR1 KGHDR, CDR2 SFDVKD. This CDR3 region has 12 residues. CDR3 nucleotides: TGTGCCACCAGTGATTTGAGAGAGACCCAGTACTTC. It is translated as CATSDLRETQYF.

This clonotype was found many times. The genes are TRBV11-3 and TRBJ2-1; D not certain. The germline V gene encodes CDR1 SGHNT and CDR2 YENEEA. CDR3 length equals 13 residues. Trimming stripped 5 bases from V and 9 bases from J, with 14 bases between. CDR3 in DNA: TGTGCCAGCAGCGGAAAAGGGCACGGTGAGCAGTTCTTC. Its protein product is CASSGKGHGEQFF.

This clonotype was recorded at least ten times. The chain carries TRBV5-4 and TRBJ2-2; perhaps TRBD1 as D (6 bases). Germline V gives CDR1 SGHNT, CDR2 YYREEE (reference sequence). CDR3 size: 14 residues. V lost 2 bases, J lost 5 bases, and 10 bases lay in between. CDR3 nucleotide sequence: TGTGCCAGCAGCTTACAGGGTTGGACCGGGGAGCTGTTTTTT. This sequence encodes CASSLQGWTGELFF.

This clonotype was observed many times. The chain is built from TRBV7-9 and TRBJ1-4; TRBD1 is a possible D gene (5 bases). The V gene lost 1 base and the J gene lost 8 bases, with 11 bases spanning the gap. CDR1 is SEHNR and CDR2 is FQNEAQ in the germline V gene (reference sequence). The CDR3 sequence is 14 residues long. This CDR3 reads CASSLGQLGEKLFF. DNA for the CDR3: TGTGCCAGCAGCTTAGGACAGCTCGGGGAAAAACTGTTTTTT.

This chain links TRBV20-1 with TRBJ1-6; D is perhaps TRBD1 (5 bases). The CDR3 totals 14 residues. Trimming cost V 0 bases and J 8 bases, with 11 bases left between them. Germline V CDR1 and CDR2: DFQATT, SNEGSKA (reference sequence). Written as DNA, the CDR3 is TGCAGTGCTAGAGACAGGGCGGGATATTCACCCCTCCACTTT. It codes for CSARDRAGYSPLHF.

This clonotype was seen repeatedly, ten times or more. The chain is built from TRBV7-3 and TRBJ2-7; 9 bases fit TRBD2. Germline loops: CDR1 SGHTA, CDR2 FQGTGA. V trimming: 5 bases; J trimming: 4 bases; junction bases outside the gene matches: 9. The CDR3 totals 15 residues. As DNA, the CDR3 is TGTGCCAGCAGCCTTGCAGCGGGAGGATTATACGAGCAGTACTTC. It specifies CASSLAAGGLYEQYF.

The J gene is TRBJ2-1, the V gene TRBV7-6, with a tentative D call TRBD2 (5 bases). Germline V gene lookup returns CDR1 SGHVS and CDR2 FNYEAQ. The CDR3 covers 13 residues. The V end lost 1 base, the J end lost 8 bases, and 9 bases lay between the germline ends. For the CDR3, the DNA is TGTGCCAGCAGCTTAGAGAGGGCTGATGAGCAGTTCTTC. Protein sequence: CASSLERADEQFF.

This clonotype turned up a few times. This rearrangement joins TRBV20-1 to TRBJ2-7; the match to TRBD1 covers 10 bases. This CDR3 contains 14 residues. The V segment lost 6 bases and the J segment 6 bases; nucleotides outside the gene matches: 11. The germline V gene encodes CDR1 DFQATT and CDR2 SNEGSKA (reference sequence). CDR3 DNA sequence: TGCAGTGCAGACACGGGACAGGGGACCCTCGAGCAGTACTTC. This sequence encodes CSADTGQGTLEQYF.

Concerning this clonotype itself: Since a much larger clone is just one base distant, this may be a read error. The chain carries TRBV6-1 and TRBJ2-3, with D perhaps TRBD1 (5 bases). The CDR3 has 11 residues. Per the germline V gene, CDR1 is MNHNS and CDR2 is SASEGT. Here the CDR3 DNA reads TGTGACAGCACCCAGGGCGATACGCAGTATTTT. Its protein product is CDSTQGDTQYF.

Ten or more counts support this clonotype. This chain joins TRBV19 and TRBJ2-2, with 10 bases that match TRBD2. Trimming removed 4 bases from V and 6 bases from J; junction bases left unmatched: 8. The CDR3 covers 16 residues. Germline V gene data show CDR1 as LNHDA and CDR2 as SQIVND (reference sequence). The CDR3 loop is CASSTGAGGPSGELFF. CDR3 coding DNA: TGTGCCAGTAGTACCGGAGCGGGAGGGCCTTCCGGGGAGCTGTTTTTT.

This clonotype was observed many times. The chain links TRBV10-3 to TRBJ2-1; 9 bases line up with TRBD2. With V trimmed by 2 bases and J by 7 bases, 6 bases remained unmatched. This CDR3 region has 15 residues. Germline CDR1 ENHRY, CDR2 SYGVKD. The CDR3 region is CAISESVAGENEQFF. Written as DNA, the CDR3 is TGTGCCATCAGTGAGAGTGTAGCGGGAGAAAATGAGCAGTTCTTC.

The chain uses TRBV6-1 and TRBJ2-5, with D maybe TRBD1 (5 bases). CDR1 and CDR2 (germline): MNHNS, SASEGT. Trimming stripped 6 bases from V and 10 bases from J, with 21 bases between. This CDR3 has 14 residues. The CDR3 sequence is CASSAGQAAGFQYF. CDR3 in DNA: TGTGCCAGCAGCGCTGGACAAGCCGCAGGATTCCAGTACTTC.

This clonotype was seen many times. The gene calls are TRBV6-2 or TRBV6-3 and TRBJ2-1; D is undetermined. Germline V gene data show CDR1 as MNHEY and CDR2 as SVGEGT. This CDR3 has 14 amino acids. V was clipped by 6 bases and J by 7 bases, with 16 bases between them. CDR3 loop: CASSTRLDDNEQFF. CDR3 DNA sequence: TGTGCCAGCAGCACCCGACTGGACGATAATGAGCAGTTCTTC.

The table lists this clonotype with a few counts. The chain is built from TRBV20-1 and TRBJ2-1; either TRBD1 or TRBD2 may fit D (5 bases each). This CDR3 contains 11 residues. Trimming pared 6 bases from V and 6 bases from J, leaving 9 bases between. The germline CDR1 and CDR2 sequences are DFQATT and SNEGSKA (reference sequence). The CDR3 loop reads CSASGTNEQFF. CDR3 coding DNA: TGCAGTGCATCCGGGACCAATGAGCAGTTCTTC.

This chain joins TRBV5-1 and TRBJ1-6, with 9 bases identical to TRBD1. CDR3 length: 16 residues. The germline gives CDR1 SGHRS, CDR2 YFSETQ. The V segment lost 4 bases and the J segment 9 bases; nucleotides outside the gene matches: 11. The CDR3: CASSPSVDRGTSPLHF. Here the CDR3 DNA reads TGCGCCAGCAGCCCGTCGGTCGACAGGGGGACTTCACCCCTCCACTTT.

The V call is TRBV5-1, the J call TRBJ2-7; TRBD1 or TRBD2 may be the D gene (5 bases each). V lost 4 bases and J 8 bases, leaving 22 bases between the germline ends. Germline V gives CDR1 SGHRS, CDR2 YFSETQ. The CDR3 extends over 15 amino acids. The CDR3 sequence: CASSASGTAGNQQYF. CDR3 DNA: TGCGCCAGCAGCGCTTCCGGGACGGCAGGTAATCAGCAGTACTTC.

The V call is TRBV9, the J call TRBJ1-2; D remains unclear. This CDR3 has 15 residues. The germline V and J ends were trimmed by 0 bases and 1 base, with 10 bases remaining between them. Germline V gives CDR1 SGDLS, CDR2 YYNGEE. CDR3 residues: CASSVDRAINYGYTF. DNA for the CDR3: TGTGCCAGCAGCGTAGATAGGGCGATTAACTATGGCTACACCTTC.

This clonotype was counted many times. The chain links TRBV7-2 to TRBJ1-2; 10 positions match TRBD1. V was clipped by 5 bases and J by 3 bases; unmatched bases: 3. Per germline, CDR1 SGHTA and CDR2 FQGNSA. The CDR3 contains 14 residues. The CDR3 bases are TGTGCCAGCAGCATCGGACAGGGGGACTATGGCTACACCTTC. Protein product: CASSIGQGDYGYTF. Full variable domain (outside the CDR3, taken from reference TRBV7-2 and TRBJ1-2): GAGVSQSPSNKVTEKGKDVELRCDPISGHTALYWYRQSLGQGLEFLIYFQGNSAPDKSGLPSDRFSAERTGGSVSTLTIQRTQQEDSAVYLCASSIGQGDYGYTFGSGTRLTVV.

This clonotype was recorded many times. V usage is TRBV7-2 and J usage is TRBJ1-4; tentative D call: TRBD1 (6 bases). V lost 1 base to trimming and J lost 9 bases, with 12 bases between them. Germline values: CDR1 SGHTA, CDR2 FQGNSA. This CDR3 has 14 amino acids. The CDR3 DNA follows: TGTGCCAGCAGCTTAGGGGGGGCCGTACAAAAACTGTTTTTT. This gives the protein CASSLGGAVQKLFF.

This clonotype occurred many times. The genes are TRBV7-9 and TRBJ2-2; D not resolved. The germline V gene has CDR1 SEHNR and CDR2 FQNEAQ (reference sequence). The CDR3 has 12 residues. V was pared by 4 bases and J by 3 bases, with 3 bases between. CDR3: CASSSYTGELFF. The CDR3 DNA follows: TGTGCCAGCAGCTCGTACACCGGGGAGCTGTTTTTT. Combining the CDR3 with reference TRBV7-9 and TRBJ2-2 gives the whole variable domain DTGVSQNPRHKITKRGQNVTFRCDPISEHNRLYWYRQTLGQGPEFLTYFQNEAQLEKSRLLSDRFSAERPKGSFSTLEIQRTEQGDSAMYLCASSSYTGELFFGEGSRLTVL.

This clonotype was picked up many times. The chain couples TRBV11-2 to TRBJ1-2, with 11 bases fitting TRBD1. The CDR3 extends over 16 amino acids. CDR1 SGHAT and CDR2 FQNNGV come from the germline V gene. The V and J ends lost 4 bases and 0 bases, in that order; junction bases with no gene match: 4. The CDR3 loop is CASSSGQGGPNYGYTF. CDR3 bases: TGTGCCAGCAGCTCGGGACAGGGGGGTCCTAACTATGGCTACACCTTC.

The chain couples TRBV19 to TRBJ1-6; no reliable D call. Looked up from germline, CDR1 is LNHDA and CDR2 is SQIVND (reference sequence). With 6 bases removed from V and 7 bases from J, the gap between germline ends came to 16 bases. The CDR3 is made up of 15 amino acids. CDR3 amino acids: CASSDGYLMNSPLHF. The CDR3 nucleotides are TGTGCCAGTAGCGACGGGTACTTAATGAATTCACCCCTCCACTTT.

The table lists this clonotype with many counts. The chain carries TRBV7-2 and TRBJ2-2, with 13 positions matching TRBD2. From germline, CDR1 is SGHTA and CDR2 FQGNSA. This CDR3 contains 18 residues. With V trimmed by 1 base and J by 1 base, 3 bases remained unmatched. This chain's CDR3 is CASSLVGTSGMNTGELFF. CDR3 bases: TGTGCCAGCAGCTTAGTTGGGACTAGCGGGATGAACACCGGGGAGCTGTTTTTT.

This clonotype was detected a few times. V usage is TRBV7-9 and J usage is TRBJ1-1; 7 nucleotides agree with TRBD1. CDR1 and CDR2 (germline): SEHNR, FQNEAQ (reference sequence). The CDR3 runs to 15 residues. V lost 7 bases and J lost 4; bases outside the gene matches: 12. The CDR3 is CASTLMAGGFTEAFF. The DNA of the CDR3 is TGTGCCAGCACCCTTATGGCAGGGGGTTTCACTGAAGCTTTCTTT.

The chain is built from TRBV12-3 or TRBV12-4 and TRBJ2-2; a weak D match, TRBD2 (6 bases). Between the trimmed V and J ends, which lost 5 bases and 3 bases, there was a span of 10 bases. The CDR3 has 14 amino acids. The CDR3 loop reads CASSPWGDTGELFF. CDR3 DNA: TGTGCCAGCAGTCCCTGGGGGGACACCGGGGAGCTGTTTTTT.

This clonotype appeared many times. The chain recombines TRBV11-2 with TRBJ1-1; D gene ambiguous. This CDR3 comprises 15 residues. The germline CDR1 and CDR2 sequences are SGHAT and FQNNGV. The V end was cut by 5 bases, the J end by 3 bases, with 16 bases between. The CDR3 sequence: CASSLWTNLDTEAFF. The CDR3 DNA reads TGTGCCAGCAGCCTCTGGACGAATTTGGACACTGAAGCTTTCTTT. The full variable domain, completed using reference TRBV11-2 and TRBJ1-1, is EAGVAQSPRYKIIEKRQSVAFWCNPISGHATLYWYQQILGQGPKLLIQFQNNGVVDDSQLPKDRFSAERLKGVDSTLKIQPAKLEDSAVYLCASSLWTNLDTEAFFGQGTRLTVV.

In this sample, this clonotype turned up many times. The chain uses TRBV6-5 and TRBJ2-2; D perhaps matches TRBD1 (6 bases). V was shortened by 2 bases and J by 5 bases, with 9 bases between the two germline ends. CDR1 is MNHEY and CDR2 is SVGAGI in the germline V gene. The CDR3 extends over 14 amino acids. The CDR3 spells CASSYRQVTGELFF. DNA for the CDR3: TGTGCCAGCAGTTACCGACAGGTGACCGGGGAGCTGTTTTTT.